The sequence of this T cell receptor (beta chain) was determined in a study of blood T cell repertoires in COVID-19. Study information: Both acute and convalescent COVID-19 samples were obtained from the United States, Italy and Spain. PBMCs, B-cell-depleted T cells, or T cells were the source of the cDNA or gDNA that made up the material.

Original methodology: Quantification of nucleated cells was approximated via reference gene primer amplification. Sequencing was performed with immunoSEQ multiplex PCR; in TCRdb, only in-frame clones are kept and a portion is missing. The V and J calls and clone size are taken from that table; D and trimming were inferred from the DNA. The sample holds about 140,000 clones, over 75% seen once. The germline CDR1 and CDR2 sequences are LNHDA and SQIVND (reference sequence). CDR3 size: 15 residues. V gave up 6 bases and J gave up 0 bases, with 12 bases separating them. The material sequenced was PBMCs or T cells enriched from blood (not recorded which). This clonotype was sampled from a woman aged 45 to 65 who had recovered from COVID-19. The V and J genes are TRBV19 and TRBJ1-5; D ambiguous. Written as DNA, the CDR3 is TGTGCCAGTAGCCCAAGATACAGTAGCAATCAGCCCCAGCATTTT. This sequence encodes CASSPRYSSNQPQHF.